Below, one TCR beta chain is given with its context. Its antigen is currently unknown. CDR3 length: 15 residues. V lost 4 bases to trimming and J lost 3 bases, with 16 bases between them. Germline loops: CDR1 PRHDT, CDR2 FYEKMQ (reference sequence). Unique molecular identifiers were affixed to discrete cDNA molecules within the library. TCRdb reprocessed the RACE reads with MiXCR, giving one entry per CDR3 protein. The sample lists about 140,000 distinct CDR3 sequences, 12% occurring once. The data were obtained in a study of human T cells and chemical hapten exposure. Study information: An approximately 2 cm by approximately 2 cm inner upper arm patch received 2% DPC for sensitization. Broader study findings: No alteration of TCRs above 1 in 1000 frequency was seen with DPC sensitization.

The sample's time point: patch test 2, 6 weeks after DPC sensitization. The treatment: therapeutic diphenylcyclopropenone sensitization with weekly scalp DPC. This chain connects TRBV13 to TRBJ2-7; a possible D gene is TRBD1 (6 bases). The sequence was collected from a woman between 50 and 59 years old with alopecia areata. Some clones in this sample may be carry-over from other donors' samples. The sample in question was whole blood, obtained in connection with sensitization to the hapten diphenylcyclopropenone (DPC). Written as DNA, the CDR3 is TGTGCCAGCAGCTCCCCCCGGACAGCGTACTACGAGCAGTACTTC. Its protein product is CASSSPRTAYYEQYF.